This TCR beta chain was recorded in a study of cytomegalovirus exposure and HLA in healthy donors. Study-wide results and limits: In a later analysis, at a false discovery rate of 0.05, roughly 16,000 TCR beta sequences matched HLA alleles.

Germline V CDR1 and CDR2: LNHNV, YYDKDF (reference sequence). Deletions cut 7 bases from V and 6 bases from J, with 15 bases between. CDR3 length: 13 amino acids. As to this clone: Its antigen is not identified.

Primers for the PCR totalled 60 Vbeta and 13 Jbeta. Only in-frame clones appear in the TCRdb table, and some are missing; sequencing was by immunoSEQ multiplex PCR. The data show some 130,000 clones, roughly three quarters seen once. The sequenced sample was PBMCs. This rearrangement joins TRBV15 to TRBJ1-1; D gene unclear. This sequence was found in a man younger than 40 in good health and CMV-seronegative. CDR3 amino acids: CATTPGIPAEAFF. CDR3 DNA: TGTGCCACCACCCCGGGAATACCGGCTGAAGCTTTCTTT.